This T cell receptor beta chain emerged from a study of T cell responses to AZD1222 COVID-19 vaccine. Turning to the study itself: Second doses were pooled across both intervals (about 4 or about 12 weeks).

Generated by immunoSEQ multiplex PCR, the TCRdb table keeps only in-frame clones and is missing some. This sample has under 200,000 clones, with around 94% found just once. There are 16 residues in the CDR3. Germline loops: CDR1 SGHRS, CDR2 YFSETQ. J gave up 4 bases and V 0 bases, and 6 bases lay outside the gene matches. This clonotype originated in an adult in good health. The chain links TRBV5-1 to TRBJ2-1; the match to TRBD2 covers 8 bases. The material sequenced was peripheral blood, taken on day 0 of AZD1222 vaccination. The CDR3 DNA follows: TGCGCCAGCAGCTTGGAGCGGGGGACCGCATACAATGAGCAGTTCTTC. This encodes CASSLERGTAYNEQFF.